A selection of T cell receptor beta chains follows, all from one sample in a study of monozygotic twins with inflammatory bowel disease. TCRdb reprocessed the 5' RACE reads and reports one entry per CDR3 protein, with no DNA. Seen in this sample are around 140,000 distinct CDR3 sequences; the ten most common clones hold 2.4%. Input material: blood. These receptor sequences come from a human donor with ulcerative colitis or Crohn's disease, or a healthy co-twin of an affected twin (not recorded which). Both conserved end residues are part of each CDR3. Each record gives: V gene, J gene, CDR3 protein.

v_gene: TRBV12-3/TRBV12-4
j_gene: TRBJ2-5
CDR3aa: CASSQLAGEETQYF

v_gene: TRBV5-1
j_gene: TRBJ2-5
CDR3aa: CASSRALASETQYF

v_gene: TRBV18
j_gene: TRBJ1-1
CDR3aa: CASSPTTGVNTEAFF

v_gene: TRBV7-2
j_gene: TRBJ2-5
CDR3aa: CASSFRAGPQETQYF

v_gene: TRBV20-1
j_gene: TRBJ2-3
CDR3aa: CSASGLAGQNTDTQYF

v_gene: TRBV5-4
j_gene: TRBJ2-5
CDR3aa: CASTGRDYQETQYF

v_gene: TRBV27
j_gene: TRBJ1-2
CDR3aa: CASSLSADGTYGYTF

v_gene: TRBV4-3
j_gene: TRBJ2-7
CDR3aa: CASGMQGGRPYEQYF

v_gene: TRBV20-1
j_gene: TRBJ2-7
CDR3aa: CSAREDRIYEQYF

v_gene: TRBV28
j_gene: TRBJ1-6
CDR3aa: CASSLLGIRWSPGGSPLHF

v_gene: TRBV4-3
j_gene: TRBJ2-1
CDR3aa: CASSQDRQAGTYNEQFF